This TCR beta chain was recovered during a study of T cell responses to AZD1222 COVID-19 vaccine. Method: immunoSEQ multiplex PCR; TCRdb's copy keeps in-frame clones and lacks some. The sample yields some 200,000 clones, approximately 89% seen once. The CDR3 runs 13 residues. Germline CDR1 SQVTM, CDR2 ANQGSEA. The V end was cut by 4 bases, the J end by 1 base, with 10 bases between. Sequencing used peripheral blood, obtained 28 days after the second AZD1222 dose. This chain uses TRBV29-1 with TRBJ1-1, with D perhaps matching TRBD1 (5 bases). This receptor was obtained from an adult who received the AZD1222 COVID-19 vaccine. CDR3 nucleotide sequence: TGCAGCGTTGTCCGGGGGTGGAACACTGAAGCTTTCTTT. Its protein product is CSVVRGWNTEAFF.